The 22 T cell receptor beta chains reported below all come from one sample, sequenced in a study of long-term antiretroviral therapy in people with HIV. The authors ran the immunoSEQ assay, v3.0, at survey level. Clones were sequenced by immunoSEQ multiplex PCR, and TCRdb holds only the in-frame ones, with some missing. Seen here are some 25,000 clones, around 80% observed once, and the top ten hold 9% to 10%. The specimen comprised unsorted PBMCs, sampled 3 years after starting antiretroviral therapy. The receptors originated from a man between 40 and 49 years old with HIV.

The chain uses TRBV6-5 and TRBJ2-1; no definite D call. V was cut by 5 bases and J by 12 bases, with 14 bases left in between. CDR3 length: 12 residues. Germline CDR1 reads MNHEY; CDR2 reads SVGAGI. CDR3 protein: CASSPEGLGQFF. Here the CDR3 DNA reads TGTGCCAGCAGTCCCGAAGGGCTGGGGCAGTTCTTC.

The V gene is TRBV19, the J gene TRBJ2-1, with TRBD2 matching over 7 bases. With 9 bases clipped from V and 7 bases from J, the junction kept 15 bases outside the gene matches. Germline CDR1 and CDR2: LNHDA and SQIVND (reference sequence). This CDR3 is built from 15 residues. This CDR3 is CASHQRGSLRNEQFF. The CDR3 DNA sequence: TGTGCCAGCCACCAGCGGGGTTCCCTAAGGAATGAGCAGTTCTTC.

The chain carries TRBV4-3 and TRBJ2-3, with D uncertain. Trimming stripped 0 bases from V and 1 base from J, with 5 bases between. Germline CDR1 LGHNA, CDR2 YSLEER. The CDR3 sequence is 14 residues long. CDR3 coding DNA: TGCGCCAGCAGCCAAGATGGAGGCACAGATACGCAGTATTTT. This translates into CASSQDGGTDTQYF.

The sample holds a few counts of this clone. The rearrangement links TRBV7-2 to TRBJ2-7, with D unresolved. The CDR3 runs 12 residues. Trimming pared 5 bases from V and 2 bases from J, leaving 7 bases between. CDR1 SGHTA and CDR2 FQGNSA come from the germline V gene. The CDR3 spells CASSLSPYEQYF. The CDR3 nucleotides read TGTGCCAGCAGCCTTTCCCCCTACGAGCAGTACTTC.

The chain couples TRBV29-1 to TRBJ1-4; tentatively, D is TRBD1 (5 bases). Germline V gene data show CDR1 as SQVTM and CDR2 as ANQGSEA. Deletions cut 7 bases from V and 0 bases from J, with 9 bases between. The CDR3 consists of 13 residues. The CDR3 DNA sequence: TGCAGCGCTGGGGCCGCAACTAATGAAAAACTGTTTTTT. Translated: CSAGAATNEKLFF. The variable domain in full, with the rest retrieved from reference TRBV29-1 and TRBJ1-4, is SAVISQKPSRDICQRGTSLTIQCQVDSQVTMMFWYRQQPGQSLTLIATANQGSEATYESGFVIDKFPISRPNLTFSTLTVSNMSPEDSSIYLCSAGAATNEKLFFGSGTQLSVL.

This clone was observed a handful of times. V and J are TRBV4-2 and TRBJ2-1, with 11 bases aligning to TRBD2. The CDR3 loop spans 17 amino acids. Germline-derived CDR1 and CDR2 are LGHNA and YNFKEQ. J was trimmed by 10 bases and V by 1 base; bases with no gene match: 12. CDR3 sequence reads: CASSQGVLSGGAWEQFF. The CDR3 DNA is TGTGCCAGCAGCCAAGGGGTCCTTAGCGGGGGGGCCTGGGAGCAGTTCTTC.

The chain is built from TRBV5-4 and TRBJ2-1; D gene ambiguous. CDR3 length: 16 residues. The V gene's germline CDR1 is SGHNT and CDR2 YYREEE (reference sequence). The ends were cut back, 4 bases at V and 3 bases at J, with 17 bases in the middle. CDR3 amino acids: CASSLREGPYYNEQFF. CDR3 in DNA: TGTGCCAGCAGCCTGCGTGAAGGTCCTTACTACAATGAGCAGTTCTTC.

This clone was observed a single time. The CDR3 coding sequence is TGTGCCAGCAGTTTAGCGGGGTTTGGTGAAAAACTGTTTTTT. Translated, it gives CASSLAGFGEKLFF. The chain is built from TRBV28 and TRBJ1-4; D remains ambiguous. V was cut by 2 bases and J by 7 bases, with 11 bases left in between. This CDR3 comprises 14 residues. CDR1 and CDR2 from the germline V gene are MDHEN and SYDVKM.

The chain links TRBV4-1 to TRBJ2-7, with 8 bases that match TRBD1. The CDR3 totals 14 residues. Germline V gene sequence: CDR1 MGHRA, CDR2 YSYEKL. J was trimmed by 5 bases and V by 4 bases; bases with no gene match: 7. The CDR3 DNA sequence: TGCGCCAGCAGCCCTGGACAGGGAACCCACGAGCAGTACTTC. Its protein product is CASSPGQGTHEQYF.

V gene TRBV4-2 combines with J gene TRBJ2-2; a weak D match, TRBD1 (5 bases). V was pared by 4 bases and J by 3 bases, with 15 bases between. The germline V gene encodes CDR1 LGHNA and CDR2 YNFKEQ. The CDR3 length is 16 residues. The CDR3 coding sequence is TGTGCCAGCAGCCCCGGCGCAGGGCCCGACACCGGGGAGCTGTTTTTT. The encoded protein is CASSPGAGPDTGELFF.

The CDR3 region is CASSVGQGQSYEQYF. CDR3 in DNA: TGTGCCAGCAGCGTAGGGCAGGGACAATCATACGAGCAGTACTTC. The gene calls are TRBV9 and TRBJ2-7, with D possibly matching TRBD1 (6 bases). Per the germline V gene, CDR1 is SGDLS and CDR2 is YYNGEE. The germline V and J ends were trimmed by 0 bases and 4 bases, with 14 bases remaining between them. The CDR3 has 15 amino acids. Variable domain in full (rest from reference TRBV9 and TRBJ2-7): DSGVTQTPKHLITATGQRVTLRCSPRSGDLSVYWYQQSLDQGLQFLIQYYNGEERAKGNILERFSAQQFPDLHSELNLSSLELGDSALYFCASSVGQGQSYEQYFGPGTRLTVT.

The chain employs TRBV27 and TRBJ2-3, with 7 bases matching TRBD2. CDR1 MNHEY and CDR2 SMNVEV come from the germline V gene (reference sequence). After removal of 4 bases from V and 0 bases from J, the junction contained 7 bases not matched to a gene. This CDR3 spans 16 amino acids. CDR3 protein: CASSYPSGCSTDTQYF. In DNA form, the CDR3 reads TGTGCCAGCAGTTATCCTAGCGGATGTAGCACAGATACGCAGTATTTT.

Concerning this clone: The identical CDR3 is also encoded by other nucleotide sequences in the sample. V usage is TRBV18 and J usage is TRBJ2-7; D may be TRBD1 (6 bases). Trimming cost V 3 bases and J 0 bases, with 9 bases left between them. The CDR3 runs 14 residues. Germline CDR1 and CDR2: KGHSH and LQKENI. This CDR3 reads CASSPQGSSYEQYF. Written as DNA, the CDR3 is TGTGCCAGCTCACCCCAGGGGAGCTCCTACGAGCAGTACTTC.

The rearrangement uses TRBV10-3 and TRBJ1-2; a weak D match, TRBD1 (5 bases). CDR1 and CDR2 from the germline V gene are ENHRY and SYGVKD. This CDR3 is built from 13 residues. V lost 8 bases and J 5 bases, leaving 15 bases between the germline ends. The CDR3 DNA reads as TGTGCCATCTGGGGCAGGGAAGGATATGGCTACACCTTC. Translating it yields CAIWGREGYGYTF.

This chain uses TRBV28 with TRBJ1-3, with D possibly matching TRBD1 (5 bases). The CDR3 covers 15 residues. Germline V lookup: CDR1 MDHEN, CDR2 SYDVKM. Trimming took off 7 bases at V and 0 bases at J, with 13 bases between the two ends. The DNA for the CDR3 is TGTGCCAGCAATACTAACCAGGGCTCTGGAAACACCATATATTTT. Translating it yields CASNTNQGSGNTIYF.

This rearrangement joins TRBV18 to TRBJ2-3, with D maybe TRBD1 (5 bases). Trimming took off 4 bases at V and 4 bases at J, with 12 bases between the two ends. There are 14 residues in the CDR3. The V gene's germline CDR1 is KGHSH and CDR2 LQKENI. The CDR3 loop reads CASSLQGKADTQYF. DNA for the CDR3: TGTGCCAGCTCACTTCAGGGCAAGGCAGATACGCAGTATTTT.

The V gene is TRBV6-1, the J gene TRBJ2-2; no reliable D call. CDR1 is MNHNS, CDR2 SASEGT, per germline. The V and J ends lost 2 bases and 4 bases respectively, with 17 bases between them. The CDR3 runs 17 residues. This CDR3 is CASSERFSGFGTGELFF. The CDR3 region has the DNA TGTGCCAGCAGTGAAAGATTTAGTGGGTTTGGCACCGGGGAGCTGTTTTTT.

The chain combines TRBV14 with TRBJ2-7, with a possible D match to TRBD1 (5 bases). The V gene's germline CDR1 is SGHDN and CDR2 FVKESK. This CDR3 is built from 13 residues. Trimming stripped 1 base from V and 2 bases from J, with 6 bases between. The CDR3 region is CASSQVRAYEQYF. DNA for the CDR3: TGTGCCAGCAGCCAAGTCAGGGCCTACGAGCAGTACTTC.

There are a few counts of this clone. The V call is TRBV7-6, the J call TRBJ2-1; TRBD2 matches at 8 bases. V trimming: 2 bases; J trimming: 5 bases; junction bases outside the gene matches: 5. Germline-derived CDR1 and CDR2 are SGHVS and FNYEAQ. This CDR3 has 15 residues. The CDR3, as DNA: TGTGCCAGCAGCTTAAATCGCGGGGGGAACAATGAGCAGTTCTTC. The encoded protein is CASSLNRGGNNEQFF.

The J gene is TRBJ2-5, the V gene TRBV19; maybe TRBD1 (5 bases). The CDR3 runs to 14 residues. Germline assignment: CDR1 LNHDA and CDR2 SQIVND (reference sequence). The V and J ends lost 2 bases and 4 bases respectively, with 11 bases between them. The CDR3 coding sequence is TGTGCCAGTAGTATAATAGCAGGGTTAGAGACCCAGTACTTC. It translates to CASSIIAGLETQYF.

This rearrangement joins TRBV19 to TRBJ1-2; D is unclear. This CDR3 has 13 amino acids. Looked up from germline, CDR1 is LNHDA and CDR2 is SQIVND (reference sequence). V was trimmed by 3 bases and J by 9 bases, leaving 14 bases between them. CDR3 DNA sequence: TGTGCCAGTAGTATCGGCAGCCCCAGGAGCTACACCTTC. Translated, it gives CASSIGSPRSYTF.

This clone showed up just once. The CDR3 is CASSVHTTFNYGYTF. DNA for the CDR3: TGTGCCAGCAGTGTACACACAACTTTTAACTATGGCTACACCTTC. The chain has TRBV28 and TRBJ1-2; D call uncertain. Germline V lookup: CDR1 MDHEN, CDR2 SYDVKM. CDR3 size: 15 residues. With 5 bases removed from V and 1 base from J, the gap between germline ends came to 14 bases.